One sample yielded the 18 T cell receptor beta chains listed below, sequenced in a study of blood T cell repertoires in COVID-19 (dated by TCRdb to the early 2020s). Libraries came from the immunoSEQ multiplex PCR assay. TCRdb obtained this table from immuneACCESS and retained in-frame rearrangements with V and J assigned. These tables miss some clones; where compared with another copy, unresolved V genes account for less than half of the shortfall, and the remainder is unexplained. Counted in this sample were about 130,000 clones; less than 90% of them appeared once. The top ten hold about 2.5% of the sample. Material for sequencing was PBMCs or T cells enriched from blood (not recorded which). The receptors shown here come from a woman aged 45-65 years who had recovered from COVID-19.

The J gene is TRBJ2-3, the V gene TRBV12-3 or TRBV12-4, with TRBD2 matching over 8 bases. The CDR3 runs 13 residues. Unmatched junction bases numbered 6, after V lost 7 bases and J lost 6 bases. In DNA form, the CDR3 reads TGTGCCAGCACCCCTAGACTAGCGGATACGCAGTATTTT. Translated: CASTPRLADTQYF.

The chain links TRBV9 to TRBJ1-2; no definite D call. This CDR3 is 14 amino acids long. CDR1 SGDLS and CDR2 YYNGEE come from the germline V gene. V was clipped by 4 bases and J by 4 bases, with 14 bases between them. The CDR3 is CASSPPSGLYGYTF. In DNA form, the CDR3 reads TGTGCCAGCAGCCCTCCCTCAGGCCTCTATGGCTACACCTTC.

This clone has only one observation. This rearrangement joins TRBV9 to TRBJ1-1, with a weak D call TRBD1 (6 bases). This CDR3 contains 14 residues. CDR1 is SGDLS, CDR2 YYNGEE, per germline. V lost 0 bases, J lost 4 bases, and 10 bases lay in between. The CDR3 loop is CASSVVGAATEAFF. The CDR3 DNA is TGTGCCAGCAGCGTAGTGGGGGCTGCCACTGAAGCTTTCTTT. Combining the CDR3 with reference TRBV9 and TRBJ1-1 gives the whole variable domain DSGVTQTPKHLITATGQRVTLRCSPRSGDLSVYWYQQSLDQGLQFLIQYYNGEERAKGNILERFSAQQFPDLHSELNLSSLELGDSALYFCASSVVGAATEAFFGQGTRLTVV.

The chain has TRBV5-6 and TRBJ2-3; TRBD2 matches at 10 bases. V was pared by 0 bases and J by 0 bases, with 4 bases of the junction left unmatched. The CDR3 runs 17 residues. Germline V gives CDR1 SGHDT, CDR2 YYEEEE. The CDR3 reads CASSLGELAGSTDTQYF. DNA for the CDR3: TGTGCCAGCAGCTTGGGGGAACTAGCGGGGAGCACAGATACGCAGTATTTT.

The genes are TRBV9 and TRBJ1-4; D gene ambiguous. The CDR3 length is 15 residues. Germline V lookup: CDR1 SGDLS, CDR2 YYNGEE. Trimming took off 0 bases at V and 1 base at J, with 7 bases between the two ends. The CDR3 DNA is TGTGCCAGCAGCGTAGGCGGGATAACTAATGAAAAACTGTTTTTT. This encodes CASSVGGITNEKLFF.

This chain uses TRBV10-2 with TRBJ1-4; 8 bases are shared with TRBD1. This CDR3 is built from 13 residues. Germline-derived CDR1 and CDR2 are WSHSY and SAAADI. V lost 7 bases and J lost 5; bases outside the gene matches: 3. The CDR3 region is CASKTGANEKLFF. The CDR3 coding sequence is TGCGCCAGCAAGACAGGGGCAAATGAAAAACTGTTTTTT.

This clone was seen only a few times. The CDR3 sequence: CASSPRTSGGSEQFF. The CDR3 coding sequence is TGTGCCAGCAGCCCGAGGACTAGCGGGGGGTCTGAGCAGTTCTTC. The rearrangement joins TRBV9 to TRBJ2-1, with 14 positions matching TRBD2. Germline CDR1 SGDLS, CDR2 YYNGEE. V dropped 4 bases and J dropped 9; count of bases not matched to a gene: 6. The CDR3 runs to 15 residues.

The chain uses TRBV5-1 and TRBJ2-1, with 11 bases lining up with TRBD2. CDR1 and CDR2 from the germline V gene are SGHRS and YFSETQ. The V gene end was trimmed by 4 bases and the J gene end by 9 bases; junction bases not matched to a gene: 9. The CDR3 totals 15 residues. In DNA form, the CDR3 reads TGCGCCAGCAGCAGTACTAGCGGGGGACTGGGTGAGCAGTTCTTC. Translating gives CASSSTSGGLGEQFF.

This chain connects TRBV6-1 to TRBJ1-1; possibly TRBD1 for D (6 bases). The CDR3 length is 14 residues. Between the trimmed V and J ends, which lost 0 bases and 4 bases, there was a span of 9 bases. The V gene's germline CDR1 is MNHNS and CDR2 SASEGT. In nucleotides, the CDR3 is TGTGCCAGCAGTGAAGCAGGGGGAAGCACTGAAGCTTTCTTT. Its protein is CASSEAGGSTEAFF.

The chain recombines TRBV5-1 with TRBJ2-3; 8 positions agree with TRBD2. This CDR3 has 15 residues. The trim removed 2 bases at V and 5 bases at J, leaving 7 bases unmatched. CDR1 and CDR2 (germline): SGHRS, YFSETQ. Written as DNA, the CDR3 is TGCGCCAGCAGCTTCGGGGGGGCCGGCCGAGATACGCAGTATTTT. This translates into CASSFGGAGRDTQYF.

The rearrangement uses TRBV4-3 and TRBJ2-1, with TRBD1 matching over 7 bases. Losses at the gene ends were 1 base for V and 7 bases for J; bases not matched to a gene: 7. The germline V gene encodes CDR1 LGHNA and CDR2 YSLEER. The CDR3 loop spans 15 amino acids. The CDR3 DNA sequence: TGCGCCAGCAGCCAAGTATTACAGGGGTTAAATGAGCAGTTCTTC. Its protein product is CASSQVLQGLNEQFF.

V is TRBV13 and J is TRBJ1-2; D might be TRBD1 (5 bases). The CDR3 sequence is 14 residues long. Looked up from germline, CDR1 is PRHDT and CDR2 is FYEKMQ (reference sequence). V dropped 2 bases and J dropped 5 bases, with 12 bases sitting between them. The DNA of the CDR3 is TGTGCCAGCAGCTTACAGGGCTGGCGGTATGGCTACACCTTC. Protein: CASSLQGWRYGYTF.

The chain uses TRBV7-8 and TRBJ2-2, with a weak D call TRBD2 (5 bases). The CDR3 totals 13 residues. Per the germline V gene, CDR1 is SGHVS and CDR2 is FQNEAQ. The CDR3 spells CAIEGKNTGELFF. CDR3 DNA sequence: TGTGCTATTGAGGGAAAGAACACCGGGGAGCTGTTTTTT. Supplemented by reference TRBV7-8 and TRBJ2-2, the full variable domain reads GAGVSQSPRYKVAKRGQDVALRCDPISGHVSLFWYQQALGQGPEFLTYFQNEAQLDKSGLPSDRFFAERPEGSVSTLKIQRTQQEDSAVYLCAIEGKNTGELFFGEGSRLTVL.

The J gene is TRBJ1-2, the V gene TRBV29-1; D remains ambiguous. CDR3 length equals 11 residues. The V gene lost 4 bases and the J gene lost 6 bases, with 9 bases spanning the gap. Germline V gene sequence: CDR1 SQVTM, CDR2 ANQGSEA. DNA of the CDR3: TGCAGCGTTGGCGGGTCGGATGGCTACACCTTC. This codes for CSVGGSDGYTF. Full variable domain (missing parts from reference TRBV29-1 and TRBJ1-2): SAVISQKPSRDICQRGTSLTIQCQVDSQVTMMFWYRQQPGQSLTLIATANQGSEATYESGFVIDKFPISRPNLTFSTLTVSNMSPEDSSIYLCSVGGSDGYTFGSGTRLTVV.

V and J are TRBV14 and TRBJ1-3, with D possibly matching TRBD1 (5 bases). The germline V gene has CDR1 SGHDN and CDR2 FVKESK. The CDR3 sequence is 15 residues long. V gave up 0 bases and J gave up 4 bases, with 10 bases separating them. The CDR3 nucleotides are TGTGCCAGCAGCCAAGAGGGGCGTCTGGGAAACACCATATATTTT. Translating gives CASSQEGRLGNTIYF.

This clone was observed once. V usage is TRBV19 and J usage is TRBJ1-2; 9 nucleotides line up with TRBD1. V shed 5 bases and J 4 bases; nucleotides not matched to a gene: 8. CDR1 LNHDA and CDR2 SQIVND come from the germline V gene (reference sequence). The CDR3 is 15 residues long. CDR3 residues: CASSLNRGPRYGYTF. For the CDR3, the DNA is TGTGCCAGTAGTTTGAACAGGGGGCCTCGCTATGGCTACACCTTC.

A word on this clone: Germline is not matched at one junction end, which may reflect a read error. V usage is TRBV23-1 and J usage is TRBJ2-1; TRBD2 is a possible D gene (6 bases). TRBV23-1 is placed among ORFs of uncertain function. The CDR3 spans 13 residues. The CDR3 spells CALDGGSYIEQFF. Here the CDR3 DNA reads TGCGCCTTGGACGGGGGTTCCTACATTGAGCAGTTCTTC.

Only one count was recorded for this clone. The chain joins TRBV12-5 to TRBJ1-6; 10 nucleotides agree with TRBD1. CDR1 and CDR2 from the germline V gene are LGHNT and FRNRAP. J gave up 14 bases and V 0 bases, and 10 bases lay outside the gene matches. The CDR3 sequence is 16 residues long. DNA of the CDR3: TGTGCTAGTGGTTTGGTACTTGGGACAGGGGACGTGGCCCTCCACTTT. As protein: CASGLVLGTGDVALHF. The whole variable domain, filled in from reference TRBV12-5 and TRBJ1-6, reads DARVTQTPRHKVTEMGQEVTMRCQPILGHNTVFWYRQTMMQGLELLAYFRNRAPLDDSGMPKDRFSAEMPDATLATLKIQPSEPRDSAVYFCASGLVLGTGDVALHFGNGTRLTVT.